This T cell receptor beta chain was sequenced in a study of blood T cell repertoires in COVID-19 (dated by TCRdb to 2018 to 2021). A note on the overall study: The collaborator samples originated in the United States, Italy and Spain and spanned the acute and convalescent phases of COVID-19. The prospective study material was composed of cDNA or gDNA derived from T cells, B-cell-depleted T cells, or PBMCs. Deeply sampled blood TCRbeta repertoires from subjects exposed to, actively infected with, or recovered from COVID-19 were included in the dataset. The repertoires were made available in a free public database intended to serve as a resource for research on the immune response to SARS-CoV-2. The samples were drawn from two sources: the first 160 participants of the ongoing ImmuneRACE study, and 950 to 1,500 subjects contributed by 6 global collaborators. The sample metadata nearly always contained a de-identified subject ID, COVID-19 status, age in years and sex. Where available, HLA class I and class II types were obtained from metadata supplied by the sample provider rather than from assay-based typing.

Overall results and qualifications from the work: The amount of clinical and demographic metadata varied by source and participant and was provided uncurated.

TCRbeta CDR3 regions were amplified from genomic DNA by means of the immunoSEQ Assay, a bias-controlled multiplex PCR. In the paper's pipeline: Nucleated cell counts per sample were estimated from amplification of reference gene primers within the assay. Sequence reads were collapsed and filtered to measure the absolute abundance of every unique TCRbeta CDR3 rearrangement. For each sample, productive Simpson clonality was calculated as the square root of Simpson's diversity index over productive rearrangements. TCRdb provides this immuneACCESS table in a form limited to in-frame rearrangements. Some clones are lacking; in checked studies, under half of them reflect an unresolved V gene, and why the rest are absent is not known. V and J calls and clone size come straight from that table; D and trimming were deduced from the DNA. This sample comprises about 140,000 clones, roughly 86% of them detected only once. The ten most abundant clones make up less than 4% of the sample.

Participants in the prospective study were aged 18 to 89 years, lived in 20 to 30 United States geographic areas, and enrolled through a virtual design. In the prospective study, participants were assigned to cohorts based on the clinical history participants reported in a screening survey and a study questionnaire. In the prospective study, whole blood, serum and a nasopharyngeal or oropharyngeal swab were collected from each participant by mobile phlebotomists. Over an approximately 2-month period, participants in the prospective study had the option of providing additional blood draws and questionnaires. Before DNA extraction, blood samples from the prospective study were shipped at room temperature or frozen. Based on the germline V gene, the CDR1 and CDR2 sequences are SGDLS and YYNGEE. Inclusive of the bounding cysteine and phenylalanine, the CDR3 is 22 residues long. Of all the DNA, just the CDR3 is kept, 66 bases in frame from base 1. V trim: 4 bases; J trim: 3 bases; unmatched bases: 27.

Of note for this clone: Its antigen is currently not known. Nothing much larger sits one base from this clone, and base qualities are not available.

The clonotype comes from a woman in her forties or fifties with acute COVID-19. The specimen sequenced was PBMCs or T cells enriched from blood (not recorded which). The chain joins TRBV9 to TRBJ2-4; TRBD1 agrees with 8 junctional bases. The CDR3 region reads CASSPENSWTGNIPDLKNIQYF. The nucleotide sequence reads as follows: TGTGCCAGCAGCCCCGAAAACTCTTGGACAGGGAATATCCCTGATCTCAAAAACATTCAGTACTTC.